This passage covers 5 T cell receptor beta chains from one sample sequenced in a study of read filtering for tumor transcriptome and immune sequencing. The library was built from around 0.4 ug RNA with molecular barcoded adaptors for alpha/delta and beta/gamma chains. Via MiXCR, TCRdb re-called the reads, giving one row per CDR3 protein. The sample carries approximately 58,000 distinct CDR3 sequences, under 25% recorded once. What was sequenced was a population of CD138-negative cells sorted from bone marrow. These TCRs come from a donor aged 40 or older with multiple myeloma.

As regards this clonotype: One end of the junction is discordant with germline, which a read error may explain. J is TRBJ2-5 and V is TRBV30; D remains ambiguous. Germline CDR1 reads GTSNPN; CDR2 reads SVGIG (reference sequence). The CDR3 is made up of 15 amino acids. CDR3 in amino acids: CAWGVDPGSQETQYF. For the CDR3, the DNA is TGTGCCTGGGGTGTAGATCCCGGTAGCCAAGAGACCCAGTACTTC.

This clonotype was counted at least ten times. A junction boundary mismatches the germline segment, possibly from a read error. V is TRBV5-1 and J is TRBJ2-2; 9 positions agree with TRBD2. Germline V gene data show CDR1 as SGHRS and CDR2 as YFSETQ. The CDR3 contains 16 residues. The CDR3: CASGLVGGGAHGELFF. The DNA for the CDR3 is TGCGCCAGCGGCTTGGTCGGCGGGGGGGCCCACGGGGAGCTGTTTTTT.

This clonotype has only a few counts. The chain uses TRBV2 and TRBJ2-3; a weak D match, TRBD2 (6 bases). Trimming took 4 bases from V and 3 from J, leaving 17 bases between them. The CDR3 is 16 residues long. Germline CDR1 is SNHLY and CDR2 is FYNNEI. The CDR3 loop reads CASSVERGRSTDTQYF. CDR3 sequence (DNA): TGTGCCAGCAGTGTTGAACGGGGGAGGTCAACAGATACGCAGTATTTT. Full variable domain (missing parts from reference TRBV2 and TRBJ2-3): EPEVTQTPSHQVTQMGQEVILRCVPISNHLYFYWYRQILGQKVEFLVSFYNNEISEKSEIFDDQFSVERPDGSNFTLKIRSTKLEDSAMYFCASSVERGRSTDTQYFGPGTRLTVL.

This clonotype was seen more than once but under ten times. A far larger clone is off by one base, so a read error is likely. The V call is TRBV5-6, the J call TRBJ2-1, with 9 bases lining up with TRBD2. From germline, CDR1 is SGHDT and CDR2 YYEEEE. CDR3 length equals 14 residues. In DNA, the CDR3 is TGCGCCAGCAGCCAGAGCGGGGGGCACAATGAGCAGTTCTTC. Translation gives CASSQSGGHNEQFF.

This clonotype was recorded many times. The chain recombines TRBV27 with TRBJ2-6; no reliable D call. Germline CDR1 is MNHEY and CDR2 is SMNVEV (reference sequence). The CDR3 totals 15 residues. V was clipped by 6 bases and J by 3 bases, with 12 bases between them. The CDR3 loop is CASSYSRNGANVLTF. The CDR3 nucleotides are TGTGCCAGCAGCTATAGCCGTAATGGGGCCAACGTCCTGACTTTC.